This TCR beta chain was sequenced in a study of CD8 T cells in ankylosing spondylitis. Overall study findings and caveats: Matched synovial fluid from ankylosing spondylitis patients was reported to be enriched for disease-linked clones.

CDR1 is LGHDT and CDR2 is YNNKEL in the germline V gene (reference sequence). V was shortened by 4 bases and J by 5 bases, with 14 bases between the two germline ends. The CDR3 is made up of 15 amino acids. Quantitative barcoded 5'-RACE was used to prepare TCR beta libraries. TCRdb used MiXCR to reprocess the 5' RACE reads, holding one entry per CDR3 protein. The sample lists about 190,000 distinct CDR3 sequences; 10% to 15% were seen once. This clonotype was picked up many times. What it binds is not known. This sequence was found in a female donor with ankylosing spondylitis or in good health (not recorded which). Material for sequencing was blood, either unsorted or a sorted T cell fraction (not recorded which). The chain employs TRBV3-1 and TRBJ2-2, with D perhaps assigned TRBD1 or TRBD2 (5 bases each). The CDR3 is CASSLTVEGTGELFF. The DNA for the CDR3 is TGTGCCAGCAGCCTGACAGTTGAGGGAACCGGGGAGCTGTTTTTT. Complete variable domain (other parts from reference TRBV3-1 and TRBJ2-2): DTAVSQTPKYLVTQMGNDKSIKCEQNLGHDTMYWYKQDSKKFLKIMFSYNNKELIINETVPNRFSPKSPDKAHLNLHINSLELGDSAVYFCASSLTVEGTGELFFGEGSRLTVL.